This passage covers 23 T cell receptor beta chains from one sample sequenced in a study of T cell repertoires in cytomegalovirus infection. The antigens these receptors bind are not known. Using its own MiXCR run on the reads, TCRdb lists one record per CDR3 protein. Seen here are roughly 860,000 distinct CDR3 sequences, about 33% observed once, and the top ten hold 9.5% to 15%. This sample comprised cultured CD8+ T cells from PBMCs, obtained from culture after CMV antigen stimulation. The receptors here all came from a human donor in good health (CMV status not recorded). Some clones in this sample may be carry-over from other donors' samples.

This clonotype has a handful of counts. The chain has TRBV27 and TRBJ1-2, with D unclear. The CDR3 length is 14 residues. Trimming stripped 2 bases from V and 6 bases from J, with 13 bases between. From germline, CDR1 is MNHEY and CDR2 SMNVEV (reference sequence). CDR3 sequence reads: CASSLTTPEDGYTF. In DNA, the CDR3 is TGTGCCAGCAGTTTAACGACACCTGAGGATGGCTACACCTTC.

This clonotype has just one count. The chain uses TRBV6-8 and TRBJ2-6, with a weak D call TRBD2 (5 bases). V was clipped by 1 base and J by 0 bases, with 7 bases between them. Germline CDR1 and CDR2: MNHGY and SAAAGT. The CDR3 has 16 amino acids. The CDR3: CASSYFGDSGANVLTF. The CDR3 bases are TGTGCCAGCAGTTACTTCGGGGACTCTGGGGCCAACGTCCTGACTTTC.

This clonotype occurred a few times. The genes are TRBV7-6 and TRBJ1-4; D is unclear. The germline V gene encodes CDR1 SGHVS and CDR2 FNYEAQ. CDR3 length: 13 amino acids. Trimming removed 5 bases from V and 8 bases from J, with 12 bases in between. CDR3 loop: CASSPPFEEKLFF. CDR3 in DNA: TGTGCCAGCAGCCCACCCTTCGAGGAAAAACTGTTTTTT.

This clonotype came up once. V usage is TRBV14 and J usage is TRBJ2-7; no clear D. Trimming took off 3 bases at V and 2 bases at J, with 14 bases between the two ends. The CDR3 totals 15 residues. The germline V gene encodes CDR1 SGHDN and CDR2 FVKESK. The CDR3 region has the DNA TGTGCCAGCAGCCATGGGCTAAGGGTCCCCTACGAGCAGTACTTC. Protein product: CASSHGLRVPYEQYF.

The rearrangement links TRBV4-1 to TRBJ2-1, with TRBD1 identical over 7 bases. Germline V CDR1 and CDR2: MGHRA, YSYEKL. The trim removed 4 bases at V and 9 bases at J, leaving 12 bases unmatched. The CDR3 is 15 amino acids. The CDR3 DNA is TGCGCCAGCAGCCGGAGACAGGGTGAAGGTGTTGAGCAGTTCTTC. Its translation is CASSRRQGEGVEQFF.

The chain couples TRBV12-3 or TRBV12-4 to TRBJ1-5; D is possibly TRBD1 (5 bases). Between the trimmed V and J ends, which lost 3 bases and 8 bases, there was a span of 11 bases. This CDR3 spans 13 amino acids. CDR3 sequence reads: CASSFGGIEPQHF. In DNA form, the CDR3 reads TGTGCCAGCAGTTTTGGGGGAATTGAGCCCCAGCATTTT.

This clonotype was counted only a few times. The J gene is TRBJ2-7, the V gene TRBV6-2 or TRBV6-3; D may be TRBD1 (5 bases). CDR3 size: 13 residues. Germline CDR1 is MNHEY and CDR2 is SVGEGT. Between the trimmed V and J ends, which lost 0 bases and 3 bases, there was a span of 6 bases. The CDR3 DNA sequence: TGTGCCAGCAGTTACTCGGGGCTCTACGAGCAGTACGTC. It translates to CASSYSGLYEQYV.

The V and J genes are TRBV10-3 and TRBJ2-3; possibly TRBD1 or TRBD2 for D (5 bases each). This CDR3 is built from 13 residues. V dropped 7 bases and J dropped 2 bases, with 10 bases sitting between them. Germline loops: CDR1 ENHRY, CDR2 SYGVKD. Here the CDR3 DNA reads TGTGCCATCATGGGACCACCCACAGATACGCAGTATTTT. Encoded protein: CAIMGPPTDTQYF.

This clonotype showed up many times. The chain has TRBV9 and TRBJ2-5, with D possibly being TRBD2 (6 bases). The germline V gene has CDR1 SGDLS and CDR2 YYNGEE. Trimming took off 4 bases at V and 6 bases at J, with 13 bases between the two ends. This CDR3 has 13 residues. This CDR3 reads CASSLEGRKTQYF. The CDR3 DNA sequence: TGTGCCAGCAGCTTAGAAGGGAGGAAGACCCAGTACTTC.

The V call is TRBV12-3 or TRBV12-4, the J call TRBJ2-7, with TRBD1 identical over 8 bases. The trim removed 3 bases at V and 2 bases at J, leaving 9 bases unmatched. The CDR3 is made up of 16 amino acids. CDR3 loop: CASSFVAGQGTYEQYF. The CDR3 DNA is TGTGCCAGCAGTTTTGTTGCCGGACAGGGAACCTACGAGCAGTACTTC.

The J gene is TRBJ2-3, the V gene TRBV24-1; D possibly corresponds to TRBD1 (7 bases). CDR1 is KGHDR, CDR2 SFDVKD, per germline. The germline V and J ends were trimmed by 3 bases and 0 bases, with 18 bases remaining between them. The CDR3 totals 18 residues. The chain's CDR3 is CATSDGQGVAASTDTQYF. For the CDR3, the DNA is TGTGCCACCAGTGATGGCCAGGGGGTAGCGGCGAGCACAGATACGCAGTATTTT.

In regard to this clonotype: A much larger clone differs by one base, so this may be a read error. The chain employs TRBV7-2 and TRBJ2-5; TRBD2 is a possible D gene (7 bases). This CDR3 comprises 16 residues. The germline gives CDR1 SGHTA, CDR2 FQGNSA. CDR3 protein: CASNLGEGGDQETQYF. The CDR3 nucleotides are TGTGCCAGCAACTTAGGGGAGGGGGGGGATCAAGAGACCCAGTACTTC.

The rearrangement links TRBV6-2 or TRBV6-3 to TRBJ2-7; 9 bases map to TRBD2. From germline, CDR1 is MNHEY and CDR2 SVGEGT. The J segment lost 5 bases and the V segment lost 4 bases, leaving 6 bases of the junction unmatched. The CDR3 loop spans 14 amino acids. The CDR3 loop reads CASSSTAGGHEQYV. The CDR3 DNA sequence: TGTGCCAGCAGTTCCACAGCGGGGGGCCACGAGCAGTACGTC.

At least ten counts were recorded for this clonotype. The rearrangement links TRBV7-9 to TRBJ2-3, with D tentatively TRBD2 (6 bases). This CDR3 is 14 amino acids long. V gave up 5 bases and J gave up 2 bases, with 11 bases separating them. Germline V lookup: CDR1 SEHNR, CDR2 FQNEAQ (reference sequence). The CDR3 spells CASSPPDYTDTQYF. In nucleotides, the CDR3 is TGTGCCAGCAGCCCCCCGGACTACACAGATACGCAGTATTTT.

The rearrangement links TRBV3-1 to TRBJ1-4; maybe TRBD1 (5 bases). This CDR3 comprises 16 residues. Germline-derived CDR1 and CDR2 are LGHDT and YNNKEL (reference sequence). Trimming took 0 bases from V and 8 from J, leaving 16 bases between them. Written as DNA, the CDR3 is TGTGCCAGCAGCCAAGATTCGCTCCAGGCAGGGGAAAAACTGTTTTTT. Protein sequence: CASSQDSLQAGEKLFF. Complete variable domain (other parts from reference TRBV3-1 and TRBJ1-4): DTAVSQTPKYLVTQMGNDKSIKCEQNLGHDTMYWYKQDSKKFLKIMFSYNNKELIINETVPNRFSPKSPDKAHLNLHINSLELGDSAVYFCASSQDSLQAGEKLFFGSGTQLSVL.

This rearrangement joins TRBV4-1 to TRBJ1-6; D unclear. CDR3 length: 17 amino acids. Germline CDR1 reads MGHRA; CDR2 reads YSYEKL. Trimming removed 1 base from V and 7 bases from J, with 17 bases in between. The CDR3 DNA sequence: TGCGCCAGCAGCCAAGTGGAAGCACTGGGGAGCAATTCACCCCTCCACTTT. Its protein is CASSQVEALGSNSPLHF.

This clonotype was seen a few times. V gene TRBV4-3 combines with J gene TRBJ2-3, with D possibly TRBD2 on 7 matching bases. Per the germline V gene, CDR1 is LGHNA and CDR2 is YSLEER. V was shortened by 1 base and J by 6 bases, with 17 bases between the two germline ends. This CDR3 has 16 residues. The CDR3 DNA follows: TGCGCCAGCAGCCAAGGTTGGGGGGGGCCTCTGGATACGCAGTATTTT. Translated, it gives CASSQGWGGPLDTQYF.

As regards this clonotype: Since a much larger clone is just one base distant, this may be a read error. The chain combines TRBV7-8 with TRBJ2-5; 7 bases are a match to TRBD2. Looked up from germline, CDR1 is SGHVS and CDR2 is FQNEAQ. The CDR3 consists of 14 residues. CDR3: CASSPGTTREAQYF. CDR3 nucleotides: TGTGCCAGCAGCCCCGGGACTACAAGAGAGGCCCAGTACTTC. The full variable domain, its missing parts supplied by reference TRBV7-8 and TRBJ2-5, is GAGVSQSPRYKVAKRGQDVALRCDPISGHVSLFWYQQALGQGPEFLTYFQNEAQLDKSGLPSDRFFAERPEGSVSTLKIQRTQQEDSAVYLCASSPGTTREAQYFGPGTRLLVL.

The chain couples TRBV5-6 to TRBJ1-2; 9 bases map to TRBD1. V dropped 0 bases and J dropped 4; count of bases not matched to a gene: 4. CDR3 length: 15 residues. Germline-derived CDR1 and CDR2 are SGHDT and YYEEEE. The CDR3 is CASSLGTGDFYGYTF. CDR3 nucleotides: TGTGCCAGCAGCTTGGGGACAGGGGACTTCTATGGCTACACCTTC.

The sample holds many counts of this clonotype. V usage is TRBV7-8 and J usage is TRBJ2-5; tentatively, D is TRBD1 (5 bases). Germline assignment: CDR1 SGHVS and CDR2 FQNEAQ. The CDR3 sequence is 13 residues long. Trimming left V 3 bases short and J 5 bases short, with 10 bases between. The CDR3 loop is CASSFRGMETQYF. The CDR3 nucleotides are TGTGCCAGCAGCTTTAGGGGTATGGAGACCCAGTACTTC.

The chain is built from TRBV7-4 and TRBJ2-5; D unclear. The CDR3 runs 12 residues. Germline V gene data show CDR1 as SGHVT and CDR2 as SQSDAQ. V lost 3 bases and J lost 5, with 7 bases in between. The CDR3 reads CASSFIDETQYF. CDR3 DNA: TGTGCCAGCAGCTTTATTGATGAGACCCAGTACTTC.

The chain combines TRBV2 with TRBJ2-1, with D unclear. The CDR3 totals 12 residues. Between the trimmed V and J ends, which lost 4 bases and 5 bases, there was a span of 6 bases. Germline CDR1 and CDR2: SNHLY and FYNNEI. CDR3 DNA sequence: TGTGCCAGCAGTGGGAGAGACAATGAGCAGTTCTTC. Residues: CASSGRDNEQFF.

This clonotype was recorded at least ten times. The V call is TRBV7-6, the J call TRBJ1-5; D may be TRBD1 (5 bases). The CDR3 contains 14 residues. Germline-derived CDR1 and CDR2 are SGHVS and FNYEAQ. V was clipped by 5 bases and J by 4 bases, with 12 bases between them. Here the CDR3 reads CASSAGPNNQPQHF. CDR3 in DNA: TGTGCCAGCAGCGCAGGGCCCAATAATCAGCCCCAGCATTTT.